This is a list of T cell receptor beta chains from one sample in a study of T cell responses to AZD1222 COVID-19 vaccine. Method: immunoSEQ multiplex PCR; TCRdb's copy keeps in-frame clones and lacks some. The data contain over 120,000 clones, approximately 83% of them seen just once; the ten biggest clones take up around 8.6%. This sample comprised peripheral blood, obtained on day 0 of AZD1222 vaccination. The source is an adult in good health. The CDR3 runs from the conserved cysteine through the conserved F or W. The D gene is left open where the match is weak. The listing skips clone size in some rows; elsewhere it reads once, few, many or a size class.

d_gene | abundance | j_gene | v_gene | CDR3nt | CDR3aa
TRBD1 | . | TRBJ1-1 | TRBV10-3 | TGTGCCATCAGTGACGGGACAGGTACTGAAGCTTTCTTT | CAISDGTGTEAFF
TRBD1 | once | TRBJ2-3 | TRBV6-5 | TGTGCCAGCAGTTACTGGACAGGGGCCCGCCCAGATACGCAGTATTTT | CASSYWTGARPDTQYF
. | . | TRBJ1-2 | TRBV2 | TGTGCCAGCAGTGAGGACGGGTACTATGGCTACACCTTC | CASSEDGYYGYTF
. | few | TRBJ1-1 | TRBV7-2 | TGTGCCAGCAGCTCGCAGGGGAGGCGAACTGAAGCTTTCTTT | CASSSQGRRTEAFF
. | . | TRBJ1-6 | TRBV19 | TGTGCCAGTAGTATAGTAGCAGGCTCACCCCTCCACTTT | CASSIVAGSPLHF
TRBD1 | . | TRBJ2-1 | TRBV18 | TGTGCCAGCTCACTGACAGGGGGGGCTTACAATGAGCAGTTCTTC | CASSLTGGAYNEQFF
TRBD2 | . | TRBJ2-4 | TRBV12-3/TRBV12-4 | TGTGCCAGCACCCCCAGCGGGAGCGACATTCAGTACTTC | CASTPSGSDIQYF
. | . | TRBJ2-1 | TRBV27 | TGTGCCAGCAGTTTGGAATCGGGGCTACTGTACTACAATGAGCAGTTCTTC | CASSLESGLLYYNEQFF
. | . | TRBJ1-4 | TRBV25-1 | TGTGCCACCGGCTCAAGCGGTGAAAAACTGTTTTTT | CATGSSGEKLFF
. | . | TRBJ1-3 | TRBV18 | TGTGCCAGCTCACCTTGGGACCCAACTCTCTCTGGAAACACCATATATTTT | CASSPWDPTLSGNTIYF
TRBD2 | . | TRBJ2-4 | TRBV2 | TGTGCCAGCATTGGTAGCGGGACGGTGCACATTCAGTACTTC | CASIGSGTVHIQYF
. | . | TRBJ2-6 | TRBV12-3/TRBV12-4 | TGTGCCAGCACCCCGAGGGGGGCCAACGTCCTGACTTTC | CASTPRGANVLTF
. | . | TRBJ1-3 | TRBV15 | TGTGCCACCAGCAGAGATAGGAATTACTACTCTGGAAACACCATATATTTT | CATSRDRNYYSGNTIYF
. | . | TRBJ2-3 | TRBV29-1 | TGCAGCGTTCTCGGCGGGGGCACAGATACGCAGTATTTT | CSVLGGGTDTQYF
TRBD1 | once | TRBJ1-2 | TRBV11-2 | TGTGCCAGCAGCTTAGAACTCTTCGGGACAGGGGATGATGGCTACACCTTC | CASSLELFGTGDDGYTF
. | . | TRBJ1-4 | TRBV6-5 | TGTGCCAGCAGTTATGGGATAGGCGGCTTTGAAAAACTGTTTTTT | CASSYGIGGFEKLFF
. | . | TRBJ1-1 | TRBV2 | TGTGCCAGCAACCAGGATTCGAACACTGAAGCTTTCTTT | CASNQDSNTEAFF
. | few | TRBJ2-7 | TRBV7-9 | TGTGCCAGCAGCGAAAGCCAGGTTGGGGGCTACGAGCAGTACTTC | CASSESQVGGYEQYF
TRBD1 | . | TRBJ1-1 | TRBV4-1 | TGCGCCAGCAGCCAATTTGGGACAGTGAACACTGAAGCTTTCTTT | CASSQFGTVNTEAFF
TRBD1 | . | TRBJ1-1 | TRBV23-1 | TGCGCCAGCAGCCCGGGACAGGGGGCCAACACTGAAGCTTTCTTT | CASSPGQGANTEAFF
TRBD1 | . | TRBJ1-5 | TRBV11-3 | TGTGCCAGCAGCTTTCCCCACACGTACAGGGGAAGCAATCAGCCCCAGCATTTT | CASSFPHTYRGSNQPQHF
. | . | TRBJ1-6 | TRBV6-5 | TGTGCCAGCAGCCGGGTACAGGGCACCAATTCACCCCTCCACTTT | CASSRVQGTNSPLHF
TRBD1 | . | TRBJ1-5 | TRBV5-8 | TGTGCCAGCAGCTTGGAAGGGGGCGAAGGTCAGCCCCAGCATTTT | CASSLEGGEGQPQHF
. | . | TRBJ2-3 | TRBV7-2 | TGTGCCAGCAGCTCCTGGACCACAGATACGCAGTATTTT | CASSSWTTDTQYF
. | . | TRBJ2-3 | TRBV6-5 | TGTGCCAGCAGCATAGGAAGTAGTTATACGCAGTATTTT | CASSIGSSYTQYF
. | . | TRBJ1-5 | TRBV6-6 | TGTGCCAGCAGTTACTCCGGCGGTAGCAATCAGCCCCAGCATTTT | CASSYSGGSNQPQHF
TRBD1 | . | TRBJ1-5 | TRBV29-1 | TGCAGCGTTGAACCCGGACAGGGGTGGTTTCAGCCCCAGCATTTT | CSVEPGQGWFQPQHF
TRBD1 | few | TRBJ1-1 | TRBV19 | TGTGCCAGTATCCCCTTAACCGGGACAGGGGGTACTGAAGCTTTCTTT | CASIPLTGTGGTEAFF
TRBD1 | . | TRBJ1-4 | TRBV7-8 | TGTGCCAGCAGCTTACGACCGAAGGACAGGGGAAACGAAAAACTGTTTTTT | CASSLRPKDRGNEKLFF
. | . | TRBJ2-1 | TRBV9 | TGTGCCAGCAGCCTTGGTCCGTTAGGCCTCGATGAGCAGTTCTTC | CASSLGPLGLDEQFF
. | once | TRBJ2-7 | TRBV27 | TGTGCCAGCAGTTCTACCTTGGGTGGTGCGTTCTACGAGCAGTACTTC | CASSSTLGGAFYEQYF
. | . | TRBJ1-4 | TRBV2 | TGTGCCAGCACGGGAAGAGCAGAACTGTTTTTT | CASTGRAELFF
. | few | TRBJ2-7 | TRBV11-3 | TGTGCCAGCAGCTTAGGTGGAAGCCACGAGCAGTACTTC | CASSLGGSHEQYF
. | . | TRBJ1-1 | TRBV7-9 | TGTGCCAGCAGCGGTTCAGGATACCCAAAAGTGAACACTGAAGCTTTCTTT | CASSGSGYPKVNTEAFF
. | . | TRBJ1-1 | TRBV30 | TGTGCCTGGTCCACCATGAACACTGAAGCTTTCTTT | CAWSTMNTEAFF